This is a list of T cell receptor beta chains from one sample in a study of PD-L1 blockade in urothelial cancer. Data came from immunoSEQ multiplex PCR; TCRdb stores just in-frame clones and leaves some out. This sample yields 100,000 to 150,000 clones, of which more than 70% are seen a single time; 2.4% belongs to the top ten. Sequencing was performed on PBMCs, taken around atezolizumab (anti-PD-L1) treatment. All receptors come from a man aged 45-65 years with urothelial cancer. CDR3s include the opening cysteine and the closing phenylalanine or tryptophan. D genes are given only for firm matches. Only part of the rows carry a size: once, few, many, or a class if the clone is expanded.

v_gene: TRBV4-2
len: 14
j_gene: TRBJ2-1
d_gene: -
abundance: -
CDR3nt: TGTGCCAGCAGCCCCCGGGGGTCCGTGCATGAGCAGTTCTTC
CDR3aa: CASSPRGSVHEQFF

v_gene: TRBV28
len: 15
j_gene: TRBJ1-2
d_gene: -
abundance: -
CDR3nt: TGTGCCAGCAGTTTAAGGGGCAGGGGTTCCTATGGCTACACCTTC
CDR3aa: CASSLRGRGSYGYTF

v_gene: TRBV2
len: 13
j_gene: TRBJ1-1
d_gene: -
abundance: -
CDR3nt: TGTGCCAGCAGTACTGATCGTAACACTGAAGCTTTCTTT
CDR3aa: CASSTDRNTEAFF

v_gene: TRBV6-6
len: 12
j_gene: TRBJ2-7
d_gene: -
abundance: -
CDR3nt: TGTGCCAGCAGTTACTCGAGATACGAGCAGTACTTC
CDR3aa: CASSYSRYEQYF

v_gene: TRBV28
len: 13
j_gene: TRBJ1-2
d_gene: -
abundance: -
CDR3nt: TGTGCCAGCAGTTTATCACATAACTATGGCTACACCTTC
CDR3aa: CASSLSHNYGYTF

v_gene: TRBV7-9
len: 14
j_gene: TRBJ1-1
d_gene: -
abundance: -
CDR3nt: TGTGCCAGCAGCTTAGCAGGGGCGAACACTGAAGCTTTCTTT
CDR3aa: CASSLAGANTEAFF

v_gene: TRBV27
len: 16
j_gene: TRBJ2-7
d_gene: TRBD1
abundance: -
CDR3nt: TGTGCCAGCAGGGAAACCCAGGGGGCGCCCCCCTACGAGCAGTACTTC
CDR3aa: CASRETQGAPPYEQYF

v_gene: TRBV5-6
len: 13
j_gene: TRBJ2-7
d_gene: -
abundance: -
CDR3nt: TGTGCCAGCAGCTTGGCATCAGGGTACGAGCAGTACTTC
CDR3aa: CASSLASGYEQYF

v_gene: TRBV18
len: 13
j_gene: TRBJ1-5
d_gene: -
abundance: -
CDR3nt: TGTGCCAGCTCACGGACAGACAATCAGCCCCAGCATTTT
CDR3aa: CASSRTDNQPQHF

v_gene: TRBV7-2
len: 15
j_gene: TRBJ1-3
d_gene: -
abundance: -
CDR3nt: TGTGCCAGCAGCTTATGGGCAGGATCTGGAAACACCATATATTTT
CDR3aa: CASSLWAGSGNTIYF

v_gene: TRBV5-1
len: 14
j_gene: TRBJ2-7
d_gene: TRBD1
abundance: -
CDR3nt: TGCGCCAGCGGTGTGAGACAGGGGGCGCTTGAGCAGTACTTC
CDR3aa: CASGVRQGALEQYF

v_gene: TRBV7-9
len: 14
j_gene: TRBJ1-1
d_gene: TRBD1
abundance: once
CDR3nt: TGTGCCAGCAGCTTAGATACAGGGGAGACTGAAGCTTTCTTT
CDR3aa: CASSLDTGETEAFF

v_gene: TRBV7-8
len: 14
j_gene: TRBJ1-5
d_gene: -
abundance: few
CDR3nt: TGTGCCAGCAGCTCCATCGGAGACAATCAGCCCCAGCATTTT
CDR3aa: CASSSIGDNQPQHF

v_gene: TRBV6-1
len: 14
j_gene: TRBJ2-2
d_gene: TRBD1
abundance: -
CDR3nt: TGTGCCGGAAGGGACAGGGGAAGGACCGGGGAGCTGTTTTTT
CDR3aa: CAGRDRGRTGELFF

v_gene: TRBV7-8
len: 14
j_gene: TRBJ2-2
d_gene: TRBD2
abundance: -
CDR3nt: TGTGCCTGCGGCCAGCGGGAGTTTATCGGGGAGCTGTTTTTT
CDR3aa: CACGQREFIGELFF

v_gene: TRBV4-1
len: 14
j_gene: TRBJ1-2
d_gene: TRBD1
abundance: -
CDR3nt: TGCGCCAGCAGCTGGGACAGCGATAACTATGGCTACACCTTC
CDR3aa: CASSWDSDNYGYTF

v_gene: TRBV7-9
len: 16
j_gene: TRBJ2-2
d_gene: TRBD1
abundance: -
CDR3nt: TGTGCCAGCAGCATCGGACAGGGGATTGAGACCGGGGAGCTGTTTTTT
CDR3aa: CASSIGQGIETGELFF

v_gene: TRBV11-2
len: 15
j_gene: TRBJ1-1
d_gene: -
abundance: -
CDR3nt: TGTGCCAGCAGCTTGACAGATATTATGAACACTGAAGCTTTCTTT
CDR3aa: CASSLTDIMNTEAFF

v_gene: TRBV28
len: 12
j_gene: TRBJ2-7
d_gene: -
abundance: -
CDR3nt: TGTGCCAGCAGTCTCCTCTCCTACGAGCAGTACTTC
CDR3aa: CASSLLSYEQYF

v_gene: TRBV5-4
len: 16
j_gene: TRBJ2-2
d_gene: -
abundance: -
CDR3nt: TGTGCCAGCAGCTTCTCGGGGGTCGAAAGGTCCGGGGAGCTGTTTTTT
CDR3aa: CASSFSGVERSGELFF

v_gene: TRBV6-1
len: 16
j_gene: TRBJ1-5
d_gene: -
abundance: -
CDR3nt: TGTGCCAGCAGTGGGGAAATCAGTCGGAGGGATCAGCCCCAGCATTTT
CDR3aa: CASSGEISRRDQPQHF

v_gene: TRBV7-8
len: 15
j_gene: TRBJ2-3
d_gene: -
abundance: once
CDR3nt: TGTGCCAGCAGCTTAGGTATTAGTAGCACAGATACGCAGTATTTT
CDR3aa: CASSLGISSTDTQYF

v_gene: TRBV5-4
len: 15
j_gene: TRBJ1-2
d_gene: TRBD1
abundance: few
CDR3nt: TGTGCCAGCAGCGCGCCGGGACAGGATATCTATGGCTACACCTTC
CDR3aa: CASSAPGQDIYGYTF

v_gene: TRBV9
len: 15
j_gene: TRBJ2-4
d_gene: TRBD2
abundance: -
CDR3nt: TGTGCCAGCAGCGTAGCAGCGGGAGAGGCAGACATTCAGTACTTC
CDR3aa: CASSVAAGEADIQYF

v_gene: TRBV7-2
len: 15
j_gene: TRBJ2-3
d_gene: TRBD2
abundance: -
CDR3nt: TGTGCCAGCAGAAGGGCGGGAGGGCCCGCAGATACGCAGTATTTT
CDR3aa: CASRRAGGPADTQYF

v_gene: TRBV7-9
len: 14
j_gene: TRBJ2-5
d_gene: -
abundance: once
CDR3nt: TGTGCCAGCAGCTACAAACTAGTAGAAGAGACCCAGTACTTC
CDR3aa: CASSYKLVEETQYF

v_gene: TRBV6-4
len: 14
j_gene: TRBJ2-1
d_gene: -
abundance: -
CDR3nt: TGTGCCAGCAGTCCCCGACTAGATGGCTATGAGCAGTTCTTC
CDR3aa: CASSPRLDGYEQFF

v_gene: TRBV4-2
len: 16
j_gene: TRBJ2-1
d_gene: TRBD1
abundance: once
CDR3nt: TGTGCCAGCAGCCAAGAGGAACAGGGGGCACGCAATGAGCAGTTCTTC
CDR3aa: CASSQEEQGARNEQFF

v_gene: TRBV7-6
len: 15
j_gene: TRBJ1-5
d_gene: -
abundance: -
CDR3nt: TGTGCCAGCAGCACCGACATAAATAGCAATCAGCCCCAGCATTTT
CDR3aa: CASSTDINSNQPQHF

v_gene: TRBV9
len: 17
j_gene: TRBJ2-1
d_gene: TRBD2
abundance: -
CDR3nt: TGTGCCAGCAGCGTAGGGACTAGCGGGAGCCTCAGTGGGGAGCAGTTCTTC
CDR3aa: CASSVGTSGSLSGEQFF

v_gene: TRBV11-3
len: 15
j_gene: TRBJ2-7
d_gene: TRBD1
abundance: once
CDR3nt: TGTGCCAGCAGCCAAGACAGGGGACCCGAATACGAGCAGTACTTC
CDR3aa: CASSQDRGPEYEQYF

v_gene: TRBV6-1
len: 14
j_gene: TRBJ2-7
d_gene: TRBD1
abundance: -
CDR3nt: TGTGCCAGCAGCGGACAGGGAGTAGCCTACGAGCAGTACTTC
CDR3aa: CASSGQGVAYEQYF

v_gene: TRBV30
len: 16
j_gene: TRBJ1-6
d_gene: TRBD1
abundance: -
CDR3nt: TGTGCCTGGAGTGTACGGGGGGACAGGGGAAGGTCACCCCTCCACTTT
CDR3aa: CAWSVRGDRGRSPLHF

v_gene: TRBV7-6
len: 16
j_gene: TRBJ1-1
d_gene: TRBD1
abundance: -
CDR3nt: TGTGCCAGCAGCCTACGAACAGGGGGCGATACATCTGAAGCTTTCTTT
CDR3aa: CASSLRTGGDTSEAFF

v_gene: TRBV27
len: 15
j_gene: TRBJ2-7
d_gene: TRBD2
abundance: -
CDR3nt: TGTGCCAGCACCCCTCTAGCGGGAGGAGCCTACGAGCAGTACTTC
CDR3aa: CASTPLAGGAYEQYF

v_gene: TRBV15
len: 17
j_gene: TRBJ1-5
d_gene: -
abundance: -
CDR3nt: TGTGCCACCAGCGCTGGGGCGGGGGACCCCCGGCACCAGCCCCAGCATTTT
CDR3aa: CATSAGAGDPRHQPQHF

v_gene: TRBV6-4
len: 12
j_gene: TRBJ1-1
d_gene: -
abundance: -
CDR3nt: TGTGCCAGCATCTTTGACAGCGAGGAAGCTTTCTTT
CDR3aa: CASIFDSEEAFF

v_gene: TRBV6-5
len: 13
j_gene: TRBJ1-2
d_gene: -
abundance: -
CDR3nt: TGTGCCAGCAGTTACACGGGGAACTATGGCTACACCTTC
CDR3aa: CASSYTGNYGYTF

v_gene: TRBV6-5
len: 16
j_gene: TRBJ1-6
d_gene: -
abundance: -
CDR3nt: TGTGCCAGCAGTTACTCGATACGGGGGGGTAATTCACCCCTCCACTTT
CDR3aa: CASSYSIRGGNSPLHF

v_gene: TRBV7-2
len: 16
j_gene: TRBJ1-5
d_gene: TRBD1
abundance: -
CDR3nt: TGTGCCAGCAGCTTAGTGGCAGGGGGTGTACGTCAGCCCCAGCATTTT
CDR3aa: CASSLVAGGVRQPQHF

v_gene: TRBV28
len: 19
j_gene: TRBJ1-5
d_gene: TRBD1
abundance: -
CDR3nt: TGTGCCAGCAGTTTCCTGCCAGGGGGAGAATTTAATAGCAATCAGCCCCAGCATTTT
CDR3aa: CASSFLPGGEFNSNQPQHF

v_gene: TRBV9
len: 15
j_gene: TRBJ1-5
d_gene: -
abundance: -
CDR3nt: TGTGCCAGCAGCGTGGGGGCAGGGGAAGGACAGCCCCAGCATTTT
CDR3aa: CASSVGAGEGQPQHF

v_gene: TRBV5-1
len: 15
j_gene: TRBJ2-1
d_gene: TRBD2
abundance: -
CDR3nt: TGCGCCAGCAGCCCGAAAGCGGGGTCCTACAATGAGCAGTTCTTC
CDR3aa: CASSPKAGSYNEQFF

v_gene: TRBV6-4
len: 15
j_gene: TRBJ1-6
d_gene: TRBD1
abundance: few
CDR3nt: TGTGCCAGCATTGGGACAGGGGGTAGGAATTCACCCCTCCACTTT
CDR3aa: CASIGTGGRNSPLHF

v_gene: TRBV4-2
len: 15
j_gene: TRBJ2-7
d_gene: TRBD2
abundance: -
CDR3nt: TGTGCCAGCAGCCAAGGGGAGGGAGGGCTCCACGAGCAGTACTTC
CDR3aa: CASSQGEGGLHEQYF

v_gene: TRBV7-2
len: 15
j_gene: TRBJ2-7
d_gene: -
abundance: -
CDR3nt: TGTGCCAGCAGCTTAGCGCTCGGGGGTTACTACGAGCAGTACTTC
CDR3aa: CASSLALGGYYEQYF

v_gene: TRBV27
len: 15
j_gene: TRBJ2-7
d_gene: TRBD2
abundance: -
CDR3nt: TGTGCCACCCGAGGGGAGCGGGAGGGCCAAAACGAGCAGTACTTC
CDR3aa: CATRGEREGQNEQYF

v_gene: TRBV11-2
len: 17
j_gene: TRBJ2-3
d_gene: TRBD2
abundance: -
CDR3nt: TGTGCCAGCAGCCCTAAGACTAGCGGGGTCACCACAGATACGCAGTATTTT
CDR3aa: CASSPKTSGVTTDTQYF

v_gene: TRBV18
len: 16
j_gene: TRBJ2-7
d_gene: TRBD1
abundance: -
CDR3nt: TGTGCCAGCTCACCAAGGTTCAGCGGACAGGGTAACGAGCAGTACTTC
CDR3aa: CASSPRFSGQGNEQYF

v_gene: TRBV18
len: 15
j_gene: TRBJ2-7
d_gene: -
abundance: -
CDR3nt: TGTGCCAGCTCACCAACCTGGGTACAGGAGGGGGAGCAGTACTTC
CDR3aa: CASSPTWVQEGEQYF

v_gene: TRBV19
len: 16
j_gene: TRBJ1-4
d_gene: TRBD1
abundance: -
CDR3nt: TGTGCCAGTAGTATAGAGAAAGGGGGCATTGATGAAAAACTGTTTTTT
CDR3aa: CASSIEKGGIDEKLFF

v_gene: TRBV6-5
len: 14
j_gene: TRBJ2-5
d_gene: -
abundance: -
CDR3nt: TGTGCCAGCAGTCCGAAGATAGGAGTAGAGACCCAGTACTTC
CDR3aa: CASSPKIGVETQYF

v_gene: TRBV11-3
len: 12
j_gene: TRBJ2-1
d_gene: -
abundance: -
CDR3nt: TGTGCCAGCAGCTTAGTAGGGGATGAGCAGTTCTTC
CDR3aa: CASSLVGDEQFF

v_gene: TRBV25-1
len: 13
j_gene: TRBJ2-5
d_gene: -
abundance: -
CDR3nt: TGTGCCAGCGGCCGGGGAGCGGGAGAGACCCAGTACTTC
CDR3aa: CASGRGAGETQYF

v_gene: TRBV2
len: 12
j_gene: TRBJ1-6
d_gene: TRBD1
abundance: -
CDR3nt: TGTGCCAGCAGAACCGACAGGGAACCCCTCCACTTT
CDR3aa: CASRTDREPLHF

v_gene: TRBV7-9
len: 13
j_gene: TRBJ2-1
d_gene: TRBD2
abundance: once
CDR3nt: TGTGCCAGCAGCTCCCTAGCGGTTCGCGTGCAGTTCTTC
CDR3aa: CASSSLAVRVQFF

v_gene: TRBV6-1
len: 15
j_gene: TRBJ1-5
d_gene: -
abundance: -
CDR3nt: TGTGCCAGCAGTTGGTCCCGCGGGCCTAATCAGCCCCAGCATTTT
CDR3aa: CASSWSRGPNQPQHF